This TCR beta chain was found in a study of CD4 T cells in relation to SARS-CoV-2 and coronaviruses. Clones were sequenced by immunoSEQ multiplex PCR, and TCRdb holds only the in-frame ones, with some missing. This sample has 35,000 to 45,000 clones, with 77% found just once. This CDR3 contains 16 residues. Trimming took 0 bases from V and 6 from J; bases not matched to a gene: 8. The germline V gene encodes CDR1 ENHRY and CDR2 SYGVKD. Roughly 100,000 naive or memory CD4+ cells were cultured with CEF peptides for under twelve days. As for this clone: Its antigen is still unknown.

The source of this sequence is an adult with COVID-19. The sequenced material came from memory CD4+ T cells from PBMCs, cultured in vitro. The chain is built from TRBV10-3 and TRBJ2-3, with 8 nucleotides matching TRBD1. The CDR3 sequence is CAISESSRNRGDTQYF. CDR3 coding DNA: TGTGCCATCAGTGAGTCGAGTAGAAACAGGGGGGATACGCAGTATTTT.